This TCR beta chain was identified in a study of shared clonotypes between healthy human individuals. Study-wide results and limits: Naive CD4 clonotypes were shared across several donors at roughly 5.3%.

Worth noting for this clone: The antigen remains undetermined.

Germline V lookup: CDR1 SEHNR, CDR2 FQNEAQ (reference sequence). The CDR3 sequence is 18 residues long. J lost 4 bases, V lost 1 base, and 7 bases had no gene match. Cells designated naive CD8 were CD45RO-negative and were positively selected for CCR7, with terminally differentiated effector memory CD45RA+ cells excluded. TCRdb's copy holds only in-frame clones and misses some; the assay was immunoSEQ multiplex PCR. The data contain 700,000 to 950,000 clones, approximately 96% of them singletons. The sample was naive CD8+ T cells sorted from blood. This rearrangement joins TRBV7-9 to TRBJ2-7; 16 bases fit TRBD2. This receptor was obtained from a man aged 25 to 40 in good health. CDR3 bases: TGTGCCAGCAGCTTAGTCGGGACTAGCGGGAGGGCCAGGTACGAGCAGTACTTC. Residues: CASSLVGTSGRARYEQYF.